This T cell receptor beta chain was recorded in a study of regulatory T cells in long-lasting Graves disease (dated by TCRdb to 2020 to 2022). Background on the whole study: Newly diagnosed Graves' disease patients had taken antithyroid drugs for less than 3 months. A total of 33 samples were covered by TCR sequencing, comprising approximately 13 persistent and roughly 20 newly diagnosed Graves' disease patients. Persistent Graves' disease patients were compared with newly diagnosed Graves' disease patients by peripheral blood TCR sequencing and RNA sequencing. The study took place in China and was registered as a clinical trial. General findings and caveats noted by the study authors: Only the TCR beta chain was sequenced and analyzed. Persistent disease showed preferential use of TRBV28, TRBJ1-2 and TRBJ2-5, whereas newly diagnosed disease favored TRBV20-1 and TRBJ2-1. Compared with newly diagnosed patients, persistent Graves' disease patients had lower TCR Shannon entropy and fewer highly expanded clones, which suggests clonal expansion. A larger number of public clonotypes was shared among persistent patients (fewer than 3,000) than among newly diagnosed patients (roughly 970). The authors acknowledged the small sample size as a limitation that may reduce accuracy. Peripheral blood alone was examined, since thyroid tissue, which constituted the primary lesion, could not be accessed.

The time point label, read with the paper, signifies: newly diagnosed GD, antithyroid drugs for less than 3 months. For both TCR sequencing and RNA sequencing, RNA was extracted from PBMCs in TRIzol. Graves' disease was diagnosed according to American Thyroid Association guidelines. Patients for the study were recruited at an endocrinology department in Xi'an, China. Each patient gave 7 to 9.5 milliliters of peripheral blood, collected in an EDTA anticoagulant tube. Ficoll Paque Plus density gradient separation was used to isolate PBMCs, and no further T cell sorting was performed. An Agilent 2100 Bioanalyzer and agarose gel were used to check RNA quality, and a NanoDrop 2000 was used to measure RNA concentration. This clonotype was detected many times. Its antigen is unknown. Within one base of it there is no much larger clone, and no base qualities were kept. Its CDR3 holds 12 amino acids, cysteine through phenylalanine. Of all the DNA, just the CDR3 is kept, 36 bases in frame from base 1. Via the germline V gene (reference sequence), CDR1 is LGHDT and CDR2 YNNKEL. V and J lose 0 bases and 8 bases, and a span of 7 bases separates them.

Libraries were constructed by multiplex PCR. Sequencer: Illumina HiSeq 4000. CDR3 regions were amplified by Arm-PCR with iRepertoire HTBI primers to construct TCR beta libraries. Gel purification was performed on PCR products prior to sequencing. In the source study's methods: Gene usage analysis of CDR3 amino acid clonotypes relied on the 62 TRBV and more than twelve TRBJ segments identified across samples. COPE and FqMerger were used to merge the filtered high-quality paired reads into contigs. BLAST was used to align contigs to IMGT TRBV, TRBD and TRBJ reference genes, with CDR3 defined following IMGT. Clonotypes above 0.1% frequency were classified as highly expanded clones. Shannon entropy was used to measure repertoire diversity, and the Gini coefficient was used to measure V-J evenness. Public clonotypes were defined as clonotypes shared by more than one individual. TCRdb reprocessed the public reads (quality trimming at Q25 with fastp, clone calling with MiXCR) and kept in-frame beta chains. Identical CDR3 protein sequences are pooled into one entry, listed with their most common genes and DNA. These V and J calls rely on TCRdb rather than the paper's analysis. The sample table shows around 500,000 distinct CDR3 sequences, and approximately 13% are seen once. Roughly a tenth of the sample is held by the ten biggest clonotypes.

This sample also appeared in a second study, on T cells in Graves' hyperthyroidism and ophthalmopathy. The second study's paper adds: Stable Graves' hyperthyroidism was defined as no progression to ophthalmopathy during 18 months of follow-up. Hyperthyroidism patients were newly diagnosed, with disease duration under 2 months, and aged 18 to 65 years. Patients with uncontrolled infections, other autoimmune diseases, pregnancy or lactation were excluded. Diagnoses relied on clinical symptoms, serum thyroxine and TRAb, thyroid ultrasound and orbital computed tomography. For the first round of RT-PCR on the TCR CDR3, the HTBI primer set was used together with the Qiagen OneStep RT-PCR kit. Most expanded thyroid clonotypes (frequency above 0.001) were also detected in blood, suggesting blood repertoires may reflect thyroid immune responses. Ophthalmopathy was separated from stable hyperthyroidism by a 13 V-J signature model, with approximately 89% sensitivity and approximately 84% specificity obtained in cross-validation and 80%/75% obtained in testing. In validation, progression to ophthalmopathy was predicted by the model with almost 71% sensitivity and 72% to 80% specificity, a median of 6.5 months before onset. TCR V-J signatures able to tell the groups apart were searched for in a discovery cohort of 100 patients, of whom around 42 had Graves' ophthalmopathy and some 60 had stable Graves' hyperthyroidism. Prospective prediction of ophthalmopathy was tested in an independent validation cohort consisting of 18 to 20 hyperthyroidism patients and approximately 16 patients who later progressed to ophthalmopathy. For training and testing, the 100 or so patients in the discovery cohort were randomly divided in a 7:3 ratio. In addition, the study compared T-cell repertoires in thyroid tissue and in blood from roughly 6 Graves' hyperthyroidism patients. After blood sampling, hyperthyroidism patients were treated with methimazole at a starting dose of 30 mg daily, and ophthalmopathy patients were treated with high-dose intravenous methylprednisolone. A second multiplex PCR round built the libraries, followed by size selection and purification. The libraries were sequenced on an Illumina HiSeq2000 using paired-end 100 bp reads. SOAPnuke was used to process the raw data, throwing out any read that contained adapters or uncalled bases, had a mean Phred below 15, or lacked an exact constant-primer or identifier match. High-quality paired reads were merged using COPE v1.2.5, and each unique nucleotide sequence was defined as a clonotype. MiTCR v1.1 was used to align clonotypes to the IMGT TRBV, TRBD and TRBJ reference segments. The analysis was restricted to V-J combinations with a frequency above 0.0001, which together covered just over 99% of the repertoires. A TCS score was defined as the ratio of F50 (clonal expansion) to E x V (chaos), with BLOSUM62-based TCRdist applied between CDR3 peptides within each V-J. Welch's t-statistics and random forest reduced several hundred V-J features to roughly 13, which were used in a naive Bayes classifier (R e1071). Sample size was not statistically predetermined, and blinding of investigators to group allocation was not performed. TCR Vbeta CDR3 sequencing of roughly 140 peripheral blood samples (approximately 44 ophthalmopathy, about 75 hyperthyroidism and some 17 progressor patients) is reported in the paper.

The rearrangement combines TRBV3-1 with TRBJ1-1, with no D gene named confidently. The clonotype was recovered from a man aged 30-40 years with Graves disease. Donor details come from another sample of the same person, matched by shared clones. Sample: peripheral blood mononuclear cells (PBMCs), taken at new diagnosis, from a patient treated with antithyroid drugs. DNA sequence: TGTGCCAGCAGCCAAGACGGTCACGAAGCTTTCTTT. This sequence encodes CASSQDGHEAFF.